The TCR beta chain described here comes from a study of cytomegalovirus exposure and HLA in healthy donors. With regard to this clone: Its antigen remains unknown.

The ends lost 4 bases at V and 4 bases at J; junction bases unmatched: 9. Germline V gene lookup returns CDR1 SGHRS and CDR2 YFSETQ. The CDR3 is 16 residues long. Overall study results and limits: According to a later analysis, donors in an Asian-associated ancestry cluster reportedly had fewer N-insertions than the 666-donor mean. Reports indicate that TCR beta sequences accurately predicted the HLA-A and HLA-B alleles of most subjects. The study dropped some indistinguishable V segments, TRBV6-2 and TRBV6-3 among them. Clonal expansion was found to be greater in HLA-associated TCR beta chains than in equally common others in a later analysis.

The PCR employed 60 Vbeta primers together with 13 Jbeta primers. Measured with immunoSEQ multiplex PCR; TCRdb has only the in-frame clones, and not every one. The table includes 55,000 to 65,000 clones, around four fifths detected once. The rearrangement uses TRBV5-1 and TRBJ2-5; 11 nucleotides line up with TRBD2. Sequences were obtained from PBMCs. This TCR was recovered from a woman aged 30 to 39 in good health and CMV-seronegative. The CDR3 nucleotides read TGCGCCAGCAGCCCGGGACTAGCGGAGACGGGAGAGACCCAGTACTTC. This gives the protein CASSPGLAETGETQYF.